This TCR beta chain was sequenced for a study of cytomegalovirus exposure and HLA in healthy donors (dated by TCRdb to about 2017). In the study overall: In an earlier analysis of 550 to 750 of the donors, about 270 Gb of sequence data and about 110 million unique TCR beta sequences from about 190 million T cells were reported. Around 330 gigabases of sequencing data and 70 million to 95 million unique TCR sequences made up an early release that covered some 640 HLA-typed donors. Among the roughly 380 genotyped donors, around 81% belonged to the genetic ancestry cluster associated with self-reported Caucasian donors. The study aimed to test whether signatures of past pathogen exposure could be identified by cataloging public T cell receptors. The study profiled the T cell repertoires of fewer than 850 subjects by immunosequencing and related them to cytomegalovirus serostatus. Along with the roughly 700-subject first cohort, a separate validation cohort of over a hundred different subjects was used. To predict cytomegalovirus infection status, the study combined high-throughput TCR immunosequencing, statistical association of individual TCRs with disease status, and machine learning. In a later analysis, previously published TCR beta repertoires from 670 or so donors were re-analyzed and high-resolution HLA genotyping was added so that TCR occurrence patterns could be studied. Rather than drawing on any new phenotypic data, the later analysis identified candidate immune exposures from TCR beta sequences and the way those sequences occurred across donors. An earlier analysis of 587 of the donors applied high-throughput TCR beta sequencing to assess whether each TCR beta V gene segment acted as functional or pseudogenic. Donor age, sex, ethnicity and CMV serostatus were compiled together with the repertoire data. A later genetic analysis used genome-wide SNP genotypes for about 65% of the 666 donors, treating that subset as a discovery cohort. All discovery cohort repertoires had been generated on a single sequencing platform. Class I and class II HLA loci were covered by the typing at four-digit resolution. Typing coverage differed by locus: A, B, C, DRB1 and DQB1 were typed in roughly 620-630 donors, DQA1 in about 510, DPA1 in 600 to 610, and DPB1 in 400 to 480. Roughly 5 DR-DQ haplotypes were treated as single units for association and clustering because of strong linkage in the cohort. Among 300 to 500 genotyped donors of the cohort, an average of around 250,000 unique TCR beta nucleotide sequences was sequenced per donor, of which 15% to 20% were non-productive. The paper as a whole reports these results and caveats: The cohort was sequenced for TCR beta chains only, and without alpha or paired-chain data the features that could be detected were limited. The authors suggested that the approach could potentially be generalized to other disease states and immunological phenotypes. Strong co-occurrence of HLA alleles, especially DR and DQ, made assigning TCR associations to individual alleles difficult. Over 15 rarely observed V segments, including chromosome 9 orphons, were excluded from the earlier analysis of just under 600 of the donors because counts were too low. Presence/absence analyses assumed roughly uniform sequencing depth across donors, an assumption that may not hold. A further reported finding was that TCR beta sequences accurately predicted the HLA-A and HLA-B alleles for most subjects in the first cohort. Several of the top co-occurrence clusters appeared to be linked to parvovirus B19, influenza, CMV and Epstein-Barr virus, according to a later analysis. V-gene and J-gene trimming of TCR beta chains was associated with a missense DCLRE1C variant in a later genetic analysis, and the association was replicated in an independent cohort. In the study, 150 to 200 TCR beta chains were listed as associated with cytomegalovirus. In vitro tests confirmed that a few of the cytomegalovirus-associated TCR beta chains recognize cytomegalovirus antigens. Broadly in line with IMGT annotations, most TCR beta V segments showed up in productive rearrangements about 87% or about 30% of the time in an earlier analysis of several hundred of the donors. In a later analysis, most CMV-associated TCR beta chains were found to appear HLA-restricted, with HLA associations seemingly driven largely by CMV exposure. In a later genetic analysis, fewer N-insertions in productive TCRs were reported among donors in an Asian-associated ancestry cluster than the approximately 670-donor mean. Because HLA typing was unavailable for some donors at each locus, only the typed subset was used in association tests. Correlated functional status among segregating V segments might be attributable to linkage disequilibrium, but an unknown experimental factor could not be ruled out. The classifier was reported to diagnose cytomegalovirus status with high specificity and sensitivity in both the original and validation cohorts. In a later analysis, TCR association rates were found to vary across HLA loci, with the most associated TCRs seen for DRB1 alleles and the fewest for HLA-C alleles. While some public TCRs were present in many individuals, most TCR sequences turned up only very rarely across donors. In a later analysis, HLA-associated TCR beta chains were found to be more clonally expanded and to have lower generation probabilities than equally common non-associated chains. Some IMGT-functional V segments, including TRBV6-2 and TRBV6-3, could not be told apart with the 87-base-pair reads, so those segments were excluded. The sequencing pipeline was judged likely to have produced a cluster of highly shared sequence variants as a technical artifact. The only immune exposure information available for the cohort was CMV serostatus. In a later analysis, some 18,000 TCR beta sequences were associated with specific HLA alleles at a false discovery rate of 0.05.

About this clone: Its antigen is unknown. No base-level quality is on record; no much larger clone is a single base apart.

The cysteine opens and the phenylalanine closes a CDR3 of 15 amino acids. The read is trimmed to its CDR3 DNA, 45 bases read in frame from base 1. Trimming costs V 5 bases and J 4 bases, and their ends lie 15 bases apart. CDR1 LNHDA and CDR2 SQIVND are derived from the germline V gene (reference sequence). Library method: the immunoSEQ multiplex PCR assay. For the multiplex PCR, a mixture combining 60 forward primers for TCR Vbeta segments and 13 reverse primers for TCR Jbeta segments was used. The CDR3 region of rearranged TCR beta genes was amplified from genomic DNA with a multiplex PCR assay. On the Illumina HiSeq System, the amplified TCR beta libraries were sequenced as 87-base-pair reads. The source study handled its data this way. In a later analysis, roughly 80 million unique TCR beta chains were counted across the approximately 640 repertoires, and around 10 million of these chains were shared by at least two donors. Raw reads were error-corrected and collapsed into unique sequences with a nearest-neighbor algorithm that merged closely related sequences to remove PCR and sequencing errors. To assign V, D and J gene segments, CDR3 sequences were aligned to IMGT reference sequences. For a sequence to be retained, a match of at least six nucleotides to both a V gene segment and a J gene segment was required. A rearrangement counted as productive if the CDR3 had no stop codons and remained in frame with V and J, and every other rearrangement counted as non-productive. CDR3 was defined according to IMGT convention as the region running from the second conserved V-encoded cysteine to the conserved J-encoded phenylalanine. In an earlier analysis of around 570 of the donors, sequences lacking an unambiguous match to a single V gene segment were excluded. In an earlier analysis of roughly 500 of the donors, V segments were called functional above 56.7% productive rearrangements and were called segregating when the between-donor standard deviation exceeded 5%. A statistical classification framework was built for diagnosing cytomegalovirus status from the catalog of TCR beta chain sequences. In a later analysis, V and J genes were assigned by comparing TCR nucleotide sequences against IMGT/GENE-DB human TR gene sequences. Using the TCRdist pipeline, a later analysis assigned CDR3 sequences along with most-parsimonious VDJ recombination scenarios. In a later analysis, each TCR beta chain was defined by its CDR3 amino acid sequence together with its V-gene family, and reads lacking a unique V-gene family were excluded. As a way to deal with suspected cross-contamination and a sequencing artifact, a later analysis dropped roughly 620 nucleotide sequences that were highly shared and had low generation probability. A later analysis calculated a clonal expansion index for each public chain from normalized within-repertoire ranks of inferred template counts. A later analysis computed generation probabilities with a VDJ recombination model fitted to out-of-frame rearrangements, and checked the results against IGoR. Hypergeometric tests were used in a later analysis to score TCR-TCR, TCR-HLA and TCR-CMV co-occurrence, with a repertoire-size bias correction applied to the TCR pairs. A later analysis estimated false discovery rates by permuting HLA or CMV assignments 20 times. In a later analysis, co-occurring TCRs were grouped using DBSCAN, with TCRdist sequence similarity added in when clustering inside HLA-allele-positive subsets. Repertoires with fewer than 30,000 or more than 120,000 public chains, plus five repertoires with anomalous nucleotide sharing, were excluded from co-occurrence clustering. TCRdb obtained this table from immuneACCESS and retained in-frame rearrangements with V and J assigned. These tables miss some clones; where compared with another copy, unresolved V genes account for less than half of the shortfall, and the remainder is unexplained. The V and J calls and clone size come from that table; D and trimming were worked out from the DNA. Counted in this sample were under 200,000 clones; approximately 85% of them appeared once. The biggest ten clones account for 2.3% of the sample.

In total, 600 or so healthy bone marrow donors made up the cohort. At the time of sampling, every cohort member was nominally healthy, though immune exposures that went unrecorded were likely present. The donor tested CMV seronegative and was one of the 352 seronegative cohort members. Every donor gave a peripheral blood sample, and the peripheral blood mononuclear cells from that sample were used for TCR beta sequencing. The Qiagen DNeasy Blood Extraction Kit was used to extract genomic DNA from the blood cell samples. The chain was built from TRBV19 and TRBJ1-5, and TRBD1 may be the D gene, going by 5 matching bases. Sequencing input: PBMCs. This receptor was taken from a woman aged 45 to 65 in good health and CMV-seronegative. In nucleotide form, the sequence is TGTGCCAGTAGTGGGGATCACCCAGGGAATCAGCCCCAGCATTTT. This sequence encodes CASSGDHPGNQPQHF.